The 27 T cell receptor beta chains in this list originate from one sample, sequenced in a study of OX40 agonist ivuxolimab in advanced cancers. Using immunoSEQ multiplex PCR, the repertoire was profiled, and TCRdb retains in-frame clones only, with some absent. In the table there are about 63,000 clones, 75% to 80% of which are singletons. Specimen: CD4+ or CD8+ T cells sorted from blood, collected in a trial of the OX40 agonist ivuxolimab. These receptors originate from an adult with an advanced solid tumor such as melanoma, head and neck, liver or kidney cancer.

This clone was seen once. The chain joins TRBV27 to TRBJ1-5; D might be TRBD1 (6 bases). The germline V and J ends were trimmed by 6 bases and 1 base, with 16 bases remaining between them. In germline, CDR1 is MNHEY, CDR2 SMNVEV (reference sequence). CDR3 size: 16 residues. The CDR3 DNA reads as TGTGCCAGCAGCCACTCCTCGGGGGCGAGCAATCAGCCCCAGCATTTT. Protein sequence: CASSHSSGASNQPQHF.

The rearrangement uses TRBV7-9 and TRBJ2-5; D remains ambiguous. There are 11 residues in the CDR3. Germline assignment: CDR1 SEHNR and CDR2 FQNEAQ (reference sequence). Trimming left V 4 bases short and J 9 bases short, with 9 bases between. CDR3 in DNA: TGTGCCAGCAGCTCCGAGATAGCCCAGTACTTC. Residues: CASSSEIAQYF.

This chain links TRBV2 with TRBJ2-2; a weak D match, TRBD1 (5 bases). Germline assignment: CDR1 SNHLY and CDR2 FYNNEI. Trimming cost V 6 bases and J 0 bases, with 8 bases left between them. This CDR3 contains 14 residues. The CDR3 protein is CASSKGSNTGELFF. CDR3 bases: TGTGCCAGCAGCAAGGGGTCGAACACCGGGGAGCTGTTTTTT.

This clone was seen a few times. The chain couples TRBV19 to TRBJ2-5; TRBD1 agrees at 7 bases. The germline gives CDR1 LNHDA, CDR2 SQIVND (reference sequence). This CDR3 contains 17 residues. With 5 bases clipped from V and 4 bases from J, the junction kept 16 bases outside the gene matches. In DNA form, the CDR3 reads TGTGCCAGTAGTCTCCTCCACGACACAGGGGTAAGAGAGACCCAGTACTTC. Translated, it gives CASSLLHDTGVRETQYF.

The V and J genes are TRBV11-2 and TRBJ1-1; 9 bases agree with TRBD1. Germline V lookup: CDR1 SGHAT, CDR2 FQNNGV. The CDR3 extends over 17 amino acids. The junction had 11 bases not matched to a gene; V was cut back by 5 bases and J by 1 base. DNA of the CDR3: TGTGCCAGCAGCCACGGGACAGGGCGAGTTTGGAACACTGAAGCTTTCTTT. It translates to CASSHGTGRVWNTEAFF.

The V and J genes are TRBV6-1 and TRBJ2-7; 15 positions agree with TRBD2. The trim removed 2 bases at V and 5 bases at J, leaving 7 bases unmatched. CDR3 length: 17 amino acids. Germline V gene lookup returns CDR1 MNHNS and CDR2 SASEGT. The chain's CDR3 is CASSERGLAGGPDEQYF. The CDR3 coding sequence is TGTGCCAGCAGTGAAAGAGGACTAGCGGGAGGGCCGGACGAGCAGTACTTC.

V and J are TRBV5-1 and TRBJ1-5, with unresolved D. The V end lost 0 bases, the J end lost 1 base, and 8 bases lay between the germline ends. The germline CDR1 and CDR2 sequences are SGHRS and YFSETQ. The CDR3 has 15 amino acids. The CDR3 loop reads CASSLAGVSNQPQHF. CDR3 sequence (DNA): TGCGCCAGCAGCTTGGCCGGGGTCAGCAATCAGCCCCAGCATTTT. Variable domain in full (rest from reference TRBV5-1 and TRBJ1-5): KAGVTQTPRYLIKTRGQQVTLSCSPISGHRSVSWYQQTPGQGLQFLFEYFSETQRNKGNFPGRFSGRQFSNSRSEMNVSTLELGDSALYLCASSLAGVSNQPQHFGDGTRLSIL.

CDR3 loop: CATSRPQALSTYEQYF. The CDR3 DNA follows: TGTGCCACCAGCAGACCCCAGGCACTGTCGACCTACGAGCAGTACTTC. The chain joins TRBV15 to TRBJ2-7; D unresolved. Germline CDR1 and CDR2: LNHNV and YYDKDF (reference sequence). V gave up 2 bases and J gave up 2 bases, with 16 bases separating them. The CDR3 is 16 amino acids.

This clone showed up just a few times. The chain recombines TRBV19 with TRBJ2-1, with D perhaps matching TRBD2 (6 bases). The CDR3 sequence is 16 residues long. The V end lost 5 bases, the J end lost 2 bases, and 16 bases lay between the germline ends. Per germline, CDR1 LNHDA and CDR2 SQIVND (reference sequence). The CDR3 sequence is CASSGAGRETYNEQFF. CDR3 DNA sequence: TGTGCCAGTAGTGGGGCGGGGCGGGAAACCTACAATGAGCAGTTCTTC.

The CDR3 region has the DNA TGTGCCAGCAGCCCCACAGCGGCCACGGCGAGCACCGGGGAGCTGTTTTTT. This gives the protein CASSPTAATASTGELFF. The chain links TRBV7-3 to TRBJ2-2; possibly TRBD2 for D (5 bases). This CDR3 comprises 17 residues. CDR1 is SGHTA and CDR2 is FQGTGA in the germline V gene. The V end was cut by 5 bases, the J end by 4 bases, with 20 bases between.

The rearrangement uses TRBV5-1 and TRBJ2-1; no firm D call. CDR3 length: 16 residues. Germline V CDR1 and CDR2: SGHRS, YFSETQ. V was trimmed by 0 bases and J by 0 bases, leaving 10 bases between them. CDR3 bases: TGCGCCAGCAGCTTGGGTCCGTCTAGCTCCTACAATGAGCAGTTCTTC. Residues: CASSLGPSSSYNEQFF. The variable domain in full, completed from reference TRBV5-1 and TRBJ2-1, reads KAGVTQTPRYLIKTRGQQVTLSCSPISGHRSVSWYQQTPGQGLQFLFEYFSETQRNKGNFPGRFSGRQFSNSRSEMNVSTLELGDSALYLCASSLGPSSSYNEQFFGPGTRLTVL.

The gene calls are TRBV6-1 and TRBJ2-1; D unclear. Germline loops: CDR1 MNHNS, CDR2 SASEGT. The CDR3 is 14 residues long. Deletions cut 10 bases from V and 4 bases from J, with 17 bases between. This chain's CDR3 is CATYGWRSYNEQFF. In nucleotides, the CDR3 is TGTGCCACCTACGGCTGGCGGAGTTACAATGAGCAGTTCTTC.

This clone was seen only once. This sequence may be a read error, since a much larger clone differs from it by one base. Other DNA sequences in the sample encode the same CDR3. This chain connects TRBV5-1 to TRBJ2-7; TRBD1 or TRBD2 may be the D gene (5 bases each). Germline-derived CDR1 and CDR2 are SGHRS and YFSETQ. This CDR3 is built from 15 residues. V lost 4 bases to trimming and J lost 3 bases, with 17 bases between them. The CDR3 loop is CASSPEGTLNYEQYF. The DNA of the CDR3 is TGCGCCAGCAGCCCCGAAGGGACCCTGAACTACGAGCAGTACTTC.

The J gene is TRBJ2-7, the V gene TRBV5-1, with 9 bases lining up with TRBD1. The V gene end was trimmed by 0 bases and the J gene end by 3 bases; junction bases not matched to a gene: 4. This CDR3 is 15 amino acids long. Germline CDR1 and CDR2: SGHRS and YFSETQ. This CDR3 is CASSLAGTGHYEQYF. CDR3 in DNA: TGCGCCAGCAGCTTGGCCGGGACAGGGCACTACGAGCAGTACTTC.

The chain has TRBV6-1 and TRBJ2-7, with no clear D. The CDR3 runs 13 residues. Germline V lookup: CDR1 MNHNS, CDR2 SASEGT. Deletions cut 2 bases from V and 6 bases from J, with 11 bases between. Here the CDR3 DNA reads TGTGCCAGCAGTGAAAGGAAAATTGCCGAGCAGTACTTC. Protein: CASSERKIAEQYF.

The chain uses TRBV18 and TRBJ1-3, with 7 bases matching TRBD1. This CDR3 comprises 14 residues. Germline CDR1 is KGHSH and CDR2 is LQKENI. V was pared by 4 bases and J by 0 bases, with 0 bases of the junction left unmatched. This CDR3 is CASSRDSSGNTIYF. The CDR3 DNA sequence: TGTGCCAGCTCACGGGACAGCTCTGGAAACACCATATATTTT.

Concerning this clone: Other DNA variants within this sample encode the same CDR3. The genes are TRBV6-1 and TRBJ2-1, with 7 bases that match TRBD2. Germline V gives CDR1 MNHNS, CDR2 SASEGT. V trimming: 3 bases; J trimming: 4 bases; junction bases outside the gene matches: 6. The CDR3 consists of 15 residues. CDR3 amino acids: CASSEGGGRYNEQFF. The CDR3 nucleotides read TGTGCCAGCAGTGAGGGGGGGGGAAGATACAATGAGCAGTTCTTC.

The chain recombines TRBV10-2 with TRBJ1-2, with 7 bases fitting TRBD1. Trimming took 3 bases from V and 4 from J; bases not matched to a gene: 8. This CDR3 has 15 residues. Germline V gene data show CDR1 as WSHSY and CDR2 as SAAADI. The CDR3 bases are TGCGCCAGCAGTGACCCGGGACAGACCTCCTATGGCTACACCTTC. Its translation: CASSDPGQTSYGYTF.

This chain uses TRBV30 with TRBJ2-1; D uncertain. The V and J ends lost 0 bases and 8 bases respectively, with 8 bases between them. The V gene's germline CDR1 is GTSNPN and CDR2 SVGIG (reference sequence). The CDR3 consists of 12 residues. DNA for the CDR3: TGTGCCTGGAGTGTGTTTGGGGATGAGCAGTTCTTC. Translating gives CAWSVFGDEQFF.

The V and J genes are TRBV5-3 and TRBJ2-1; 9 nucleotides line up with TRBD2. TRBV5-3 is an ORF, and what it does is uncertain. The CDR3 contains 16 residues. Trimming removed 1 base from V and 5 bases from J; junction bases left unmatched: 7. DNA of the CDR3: TGTGCCAGAAGCTTGCTTTCTAGCGGGATAAACAATGAGCAGTTCTTC. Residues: CARSLLSSGINNEQFF.

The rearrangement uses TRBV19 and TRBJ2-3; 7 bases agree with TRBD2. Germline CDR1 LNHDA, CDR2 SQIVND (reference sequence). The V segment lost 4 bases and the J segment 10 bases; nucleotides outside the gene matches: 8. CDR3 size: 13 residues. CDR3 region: CASSRDYLFAQYF. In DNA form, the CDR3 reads TGTGCCAGTAGTAGGGACTACCTCTTCGCGCAGTATTTT.

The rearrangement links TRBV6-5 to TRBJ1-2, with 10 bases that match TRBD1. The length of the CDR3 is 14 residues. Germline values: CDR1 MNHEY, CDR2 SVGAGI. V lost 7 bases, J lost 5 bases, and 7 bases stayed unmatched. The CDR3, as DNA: TGTGCCAGCAAGCCGGGACAGGGGATATATGGCTACACCTTC. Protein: CASKPGQGIYGYTF.

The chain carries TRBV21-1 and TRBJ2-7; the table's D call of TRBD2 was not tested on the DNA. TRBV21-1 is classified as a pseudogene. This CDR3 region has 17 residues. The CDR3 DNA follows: TGTGCCAGCAGCAAAGGGGTGCACGGGAGGCTTTTCCACGAGCAGTACTTC. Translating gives CASSKGVHGRLFHEQYF.

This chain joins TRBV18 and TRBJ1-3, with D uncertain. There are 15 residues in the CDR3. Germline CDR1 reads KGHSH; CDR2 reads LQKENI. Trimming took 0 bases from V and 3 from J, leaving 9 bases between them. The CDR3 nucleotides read TGTGCCAGCTCACCACCGGCGCGGAATGGAAACACCATATATTTT. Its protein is CASSPPARNGNTIYF. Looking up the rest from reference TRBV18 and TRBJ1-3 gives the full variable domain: NAGVMQNPRHLVRRRGQEARLRCSPMKGHSHVYWYRQLPEEGLKFMVYLQKENIIDESGMPKERFSAEFPKEGPSILRIQQVVRGDSAAYFCASSPPARNGNTIYFGEGSWLTVV.

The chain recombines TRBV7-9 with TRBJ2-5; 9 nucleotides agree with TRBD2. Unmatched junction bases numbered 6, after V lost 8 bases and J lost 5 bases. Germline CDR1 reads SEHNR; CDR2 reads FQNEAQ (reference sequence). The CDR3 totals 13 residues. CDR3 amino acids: CASSIAGVETQYF. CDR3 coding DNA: TGTGCCAGCTCCATAGCGGGGGTTGAGACCCAGTACTTC.

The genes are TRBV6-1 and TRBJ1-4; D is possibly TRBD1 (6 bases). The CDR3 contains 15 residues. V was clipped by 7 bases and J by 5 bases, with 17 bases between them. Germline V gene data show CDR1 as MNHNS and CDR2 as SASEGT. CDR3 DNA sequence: TGTGCCAGCAACCTACAGGGCGACCCGAATGAAAAACTGTTTTTT. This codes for CASNLQGDPNEKLFF.

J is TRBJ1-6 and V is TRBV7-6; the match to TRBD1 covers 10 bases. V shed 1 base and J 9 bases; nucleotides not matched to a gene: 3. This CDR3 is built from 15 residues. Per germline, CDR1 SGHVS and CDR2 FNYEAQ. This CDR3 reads CASSLEGQGFSPLHF. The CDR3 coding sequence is TGTGCCAGCAGCTTAGAGGGACAGGGGTTTTCACCCCTCCACTTT. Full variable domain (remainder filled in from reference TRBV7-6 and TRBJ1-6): GAGVSQSPRYKVTKRGQDVALRCDPISGHVSLYWYRQALGQGPEFLTYFNYEAQQDKSGLPNDRFSAERPEGSISTLTIQRTEQRDSAMYRCASSLEGQGFSPLHFGNGTRLTVT.